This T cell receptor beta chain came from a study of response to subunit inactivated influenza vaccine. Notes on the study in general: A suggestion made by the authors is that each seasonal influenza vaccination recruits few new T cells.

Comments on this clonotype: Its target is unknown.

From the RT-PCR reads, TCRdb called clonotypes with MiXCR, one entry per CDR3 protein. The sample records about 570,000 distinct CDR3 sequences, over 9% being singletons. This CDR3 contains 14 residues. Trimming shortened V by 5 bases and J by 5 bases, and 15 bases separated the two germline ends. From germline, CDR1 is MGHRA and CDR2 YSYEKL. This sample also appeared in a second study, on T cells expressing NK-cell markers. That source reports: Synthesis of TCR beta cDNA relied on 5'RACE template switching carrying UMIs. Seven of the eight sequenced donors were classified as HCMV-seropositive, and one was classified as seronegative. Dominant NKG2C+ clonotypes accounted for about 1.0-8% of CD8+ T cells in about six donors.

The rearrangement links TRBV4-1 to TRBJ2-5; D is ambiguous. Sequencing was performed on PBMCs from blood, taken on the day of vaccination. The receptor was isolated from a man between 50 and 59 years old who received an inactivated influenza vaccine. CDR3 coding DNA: TGCGCCAGCAGCTCCCTCTCTGTGGGGGAGACCCAGTACTTC. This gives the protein CASSSLSVGETQYF.